What follows are 25 T cell receptor beta chains derived from one specimen sequenced in a study of blood T cell repertoires in COVID-19. Generated by immunoSEQ multiplex PCR, the TCRdb table keeps only in-frame clones and is missing some. Of over 200,000 clones listed, 90% are singletons. Specimen: PBMCs or T cells enriched from blood (not recorded which). The receptor set was obtained from a man aged 25 to 45 who had recovered from COVID-19.

The chain is built from TRBV18 and TRBJ2-2, with D possibly TRBD1 on 6 matching bases. Trimming left V 4 bases short and J 6 bases short, with 12 bases between. The CDR3 covers 14 residues. CDR1 is KGHSH and CDR2 is LQKENI in the germline V gene. CDR3 coding DNA: TGTGCCAGCTCACAGAGACAGGTCCCCGGGGAGCTGTTTTTT. Translating it yields CASSQRQVPGELFF.

This clone occurred once. This chain joins TRBV4-1 and TRBJ1-6; maybe TRBD1 (5 bases). Trimming left V 1 base short and J 8 bases short, with 24 bases between. CDR1 MGHRA and CDR2 YSYEKL come from the germline V gene. This CDR3 contains 19 residues. In DNA, the CDR3 is TGCGCCAGCAGCCAAGCAACGGGGGGAGCTAAAACCGAAGATTCACCCCTCCACTTT. Translated: CASSQATGGAKTEDSPLHF.

V usage is TRBV10-2 and J usage is TRBJ2-4, with a weak D call TRBD2 (7 bases). The V and J ends lost 0 bases and 7 bases respectively, with 16 bases between them. CDR3 length: 16 amino acids. Germline values: CDR1 WSHSY, CDR2 SAAADI. The CDR3 region is CASSESQGWGGNIQYF. The CDR3 DNA is TGCGCCAGCAGTGAGTCGCAGGGGTGGGGAGGGAACATTCAGTACTTC.

The table lists this clone with a count of one. The chain carries TRBV5-1 and TRBJ2-1; D perhaps matches TRBD2 (6 bases). CDR1 SGHRS and CDR2 YFSETQ come from the germline V gene. V gave up 0 bases and J gave up 5 bases, with 12 bases separating them. The CDR3 is 15 amino acids. The CDR3 nucleotides read TGCGCCAGCAGCTTGGCCCGGGGAGGTAACAATGAGCAGTTCTTC. Translation: CASSLARGGNNEQFF.

The chain is built from TRBV5-4 and TRBJ2-5; D is possibly TRBD1 (5 bases). This CDR3 spans 16 amino acids. Germline V gene lookup returns CDR1 SGHNT and CDR2 YYREEE (reference sequence). The V end was cut by 0 bases, the J end by 4 bases, with 16 bases between. CDR3 DNA: TGTGCCAGCAGCTTGGGTAGGGAAAGGGGCCTAGAGACCCAGTACTTC. Translation: CASSLGRERGLETQYF.

The genes are TRBV14 and TRBJ2-5; D is ambiguous. The V gene's germline CDR1 is SGHDN and CDR2 FVKESK. This CDR3 is 14 amino acids long. V lost 4 bases and J lost 2, with 11 bases in between. CDR3 sequence reads: CASSRMWAQETQYF. CDR3 nucleotides: TGTGCCAGCAGCCGCATGTGGGCTCAAGAGACCCAGTACTTC.

The chain uses TRBV11-2 and TRBJ1-4; 7 bases map to TRBD1. There are 19 residues in the CDR3. Germline CDR1 reads SGHAT; CDR2 reads FQNNGV. J lost 2 bases, V lost 5 bases, and 17 bases had no gene match. CDR3 sequence (DNA): TGTGCCAGCAGCCGAATCGAGTGGGATCGCAGGGGGACTAATGAAAAACTGTTTTTT. Translated, it gives CASSRIEWDRRGTNEKLFF.

V gene TRBV6-2 or TRBV6-3 combines with J gene TRBJ2-7, with D perhaps TRBD2 (5 bases). V gave up 0 bases and J gave up 2 bases, with 8 bases separating them. This CDR3 is 14 amino acids long. CDR1 and CDR2 from the germline V gene are MNHEY and SVGEGT. The CDR3 region has the DNA TGTGCCAGCAGTTACTCGAGGGCCCCCTACGAGCAGTACTTC. This encodes CASSYSRAPYEQYF.

V and J are TRBV5-1 and TRBJ1-1, with 12 nucleotides matching TRBD1. CDR1 and CDR2 from the germline V gene are SGHRS and YFSETQ. The CDR3 has 17 residues. Trimming at V came to 3 bases and at J to 5 bases, leaving 11 bases not matched to a gene. The CDR3 region is CASSSPGQGAPRTEAFF. The CDR3 DNA is TGCGCCAGCAGCTCCCCGGGACAGGGGGCGCCTCGGACTGAAGCTTTCTTT. The full variable domain, completed using reference TRBV5-1 and TRBJ1-1, is KAGVTQTPRYLIKTRGQQVTLSCSPISGHRSVSWYQQTPGQGLQFLFEYFSETQRNKGNFPGRFSGRQFSNSRSEMNVSTLELGDSALYLCASSSPGQGAPRTEAFFGQGTRLTVV.

This clone was picked up one time. The chain joins TRBV11-3 to TRBJ2-7; the match to TRBD1 covers 9 bases. The trim removed 5 bases at V and 6 bases at J, leaving 5 bases unmatched. The CDR3 is 13 amino acids. Germline lookup yields CDR1 SGHNT and CDR2 YENEEA. CDR3 protein: CASSRDRASEQYF. The DNA for the CDR3 is TGTGCCAGCAGCCGGGACAGGGCAAGCGAGCAGTACTTC.

The genes are TRBV7-9 and TRBJ2-1; D unresolved. The germline V gene has CDR1 SEHNR and CDR2 FQNEAQ (reference sequence). The V gene lost 1 base and the J gene lost 6 bases, with 13 bases spanning the gap. The CDR3 runs 15 residues. The CDR3 nucleotides are TGTGCCAGCAGCTTAGAAGGTCACGGGTCCAATGAGCAGTTCTTC. Translating it yields CASSLEGHGSNEQFF.

CDR3 in amino acids: CASSYPPGASGVVGEQYF. The CDR3 DNA is TGTGCCAGCAGTTACCCTCCAGGCGCTAGCGGGGTGGTAGGCGAGCAGTACTTC. The V and J genes are TRBV6-2 or TRBV6-3 and TRBJ2-7; TRBD2 matches 9 bases. Germline V gene sequence: CDR1 MNHEY, CDR2 SVGEGT. CDR3 length equals 18 residues. V lost 2 bases, J lost 6 bases, and 17 bases stayed unmatched.

The CDR3 coding sequence is TGTGCCAGCAGCTTAGGACCGGGGAGCTCCTACAATGAGCAGTTCTTC. It translates to CASSLGPGSSYNEQFF. V is TRBV11-3 and J is TRBJ2-1; a possible D gene is TRBD2 (5 bases). Trimming cost V 1 base and J 0 bases, with 10 bases left between them. Per the germline V gene, CDR1 is SGHNT and CDR2 is YENEEA. The CDR3 length is 16 residues.

The rearrangement links TRBV5-1 to TRBJ1-6; 8 nucleotides line up with TRBD1. The CDR3 sequence is 16 residues long. The ends lost 1 base at V and 9 bases at J; junction bases unmatched: 9. Germline V CDR1 and CDR2: SGHRS, YFSETQ. The CDR3 is CASSLKHGQGSSPLHF. CDR3 DNA sequence: TGCGCCAGCAGCTTGAAACATGGACAGGGTTCTTCACCCCTCCACTTT. The whole variable domain, remainder taken from reference TRBV5-1 and TRBJ1-6, is KAGVTQTPRYLIKTRGQQVTLSCSPISGHRSVSWYQQTPGQGLQFLFEYFSETQRNKGNFPGRFSGRQFSNSRSEMNVSTLELGDSALYLCASSLKHGQGSSPLHFGNGTRLTVT.

The chain is built from TRBV29-1 and TRBJ2-1; no clear D. V was pared by 5 bases and J by 3 bases, with 5 bases between. The CDR3 loop spans 11 amino acids. Germline V lookup: CDR1 SQVTM, CDR2 ANQGSEA. The CDR3 DNA sequence: TGCAGCGTTCCAGACTACAATGAGCAGTTCTTC. Encoded protein: CSVPDYNEQFF.

The chain carries TRBV20-1 and TRBJ2-1; D gene ambiguous. This CDR3 spans 12 amino acids. Trimming left V 3 bases short and J 5 bases short, with 8 bases between. Germline assignment: CDR1 DFQATT and CDR2 SNEGSKA (reference sequence). The CDR3 loop reads CSASLGDNEQFF. CDR3 in DNA: TGCAGTGCTAGTCTGGGCGACAATGAGCAGTTCTTC.

The count of this clone is one. The chain employs TRBV27 and TRBJ2-5; 16 nucleotides match TRBD2. After removal of 5 bases from V and 4 bases from J, the junction contained 7 bases not matched to a gene. This CDR3 contains 17 residues. The germline V gene encodes CDR1 MNHEY and CDR2 SMNVEV (reference sequence). CDR3 loop: CASSTWGLAGGPETQYF. The CDR3, as DNA: TGTGCCAGCAGTACCTGGGGACTAGCGGGAGGGCCAGAGACCCAGTACTTC.

The V gene is TRBV10-3, the J gene TRBJ1-1, with TRBD1 as a possible D gene (5 bases). The CDR3 totals 15 residues. The germline V gene has CDR1 ENHRY and CDR2 SYGVKD. Trimming took 3 bases from V and 0 from J, leaving 11 bases between them. The CDR3 bases are TGTGCCATCAGTGATGGGCAGGGATTGAACACTGAAGCTTTCTTT. Residues: CAISDGQGLNTEAFF.

This chain links TRBV7-2 with TRBJ1-1; 8 bases align to TRBD1. This CDR3 has 15 amino acids. The V and J ends lost 0 bases and 4 bases, in that order; junction bases with no gene match: 4. The germline V gene encodes CDR1 SGHTA and CDR2 FQGNSA. Here the CDR3 reads CASSLAWTGITEAFF. For the CDR3, the DNA is TGTGCCAGCAGCTTAGCTTGGACAGGGATCACTGAAGCTTTCTTT.

The rearrangement joins TRBV6-1 to TRBJ1-5; D unclear. The CDR3 loop spans 13 amino acids. Germline CDR1 and CDR2: MNHNS and SASEGT. Trimming shortened V by 2 bases and J by 7 bases, and 9 bases separated the two germline ends. CDR3: CASSEFQRQPQHF. The CDR3 region has the DNA TGTGCCAGCAGTGAATTCCAGCGCCAGCCCCAGCATTTT.

The chain uses TRBV27 and TRBJ1-3; D is unresolved. Germline V gene lookup returns CDR1 MNHEY and CDR2 SMNVEV (reference sequence). CDR3 size: 13 residues. The ends were cut back, 3 bases at V and 3 bases at J, with 6 bases in the middle. CDR3 DNA: TGTGCCAGCAGTTTGACAAATGGAAACACCATATATTTT. Translating it yields CASSLTNGNTIYF.

This chain links TRBV24-1 with TRBJ1-5; 9 bases are a match to TRBD1. Germline V gene lookup returns CDR1 KGHDR and CDR2 SFDVKD. The ends lost 3 bases at V and 7 bases at J; junction bases unmatched: 9. The CDR3 is 16 amino acids. CDR3 residues: CATSDPGTGTDQPQHF. The CDR3 DNA is TGTGCCACCAGTGATCCCGGGACAGGGACGGACCAGCCCCAGCATTTT.

This chain joins TRBV6-5 and TRBJ1-5; D might be TRBD1 (6 bases). Germline values: CDR1 MNHEY, CDR2 SVGAGI. The CDR3 sequence is 14 residues long. Trimming removed 6 bases from V and 7 bases from J, with 16 bases in between. Here the CDR3 DNA reads TGTGCCAGCAGGAAGGGGGGGGCGGGACAGCCCCAGCATTTT. Translating gives CASRKGGAGQPQHF.

V and J are TRBV3-1 (or the pseudogene TRBV3-2) and TRBJ2-1; D not certain. There are 11 residues in the CDR3. Germline V gene lookup returns CDR1 LGHDT and CDR2 YNNKEL (reference sequence). Trimming removed 6 bases at V and 6 bases at J, with 6 bases between. The CDR3 is CASRRTNEQFF. In nucleotides, the CDR3 is TGTGCCAGCAGGCGCACCAATGAGCAGTTCTTC.

This chain joins TRBV11-2 and TRBJ2-5; D might be TRBD2 (5 bases). The CDR3 length is 15 residues. Per germline, CDR1 SGHAT and CDR2 FQNNGV. Trimming shortened V by 0 bases and J by 4 bases, and 12 bases separated the two germline ends. CDR3 protein: CASSLDLGSRETQYF. In DNA form, the CDR3 reads TGTGCCAGCAGCTTAGATCTGGGGAGCCGAGAGACCCAGTACTTC.